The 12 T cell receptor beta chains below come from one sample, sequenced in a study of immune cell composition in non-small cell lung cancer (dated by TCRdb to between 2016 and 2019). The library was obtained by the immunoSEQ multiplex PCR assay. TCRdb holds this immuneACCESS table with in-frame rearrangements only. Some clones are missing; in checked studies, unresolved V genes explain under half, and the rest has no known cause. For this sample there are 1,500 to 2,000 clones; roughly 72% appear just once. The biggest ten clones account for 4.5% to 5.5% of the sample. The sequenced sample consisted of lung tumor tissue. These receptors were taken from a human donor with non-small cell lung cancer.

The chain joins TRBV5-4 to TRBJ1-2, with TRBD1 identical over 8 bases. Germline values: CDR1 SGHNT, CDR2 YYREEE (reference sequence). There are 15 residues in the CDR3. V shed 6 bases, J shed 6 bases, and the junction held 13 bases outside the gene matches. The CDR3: CASINPDRGFDGYTF. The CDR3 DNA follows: TGTGCCAGCATCAATCCTGACAGGGGTTTCGATGGCTACACCTTC.

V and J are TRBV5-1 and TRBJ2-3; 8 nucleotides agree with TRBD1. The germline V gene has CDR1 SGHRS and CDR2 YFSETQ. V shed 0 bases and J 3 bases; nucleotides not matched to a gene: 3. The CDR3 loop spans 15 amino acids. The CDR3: CASSLVGQETDTQYF. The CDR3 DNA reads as TGCGCCAGCAGCTTGGTGGGACAGGAGACAGATACGCAGTATTTT.

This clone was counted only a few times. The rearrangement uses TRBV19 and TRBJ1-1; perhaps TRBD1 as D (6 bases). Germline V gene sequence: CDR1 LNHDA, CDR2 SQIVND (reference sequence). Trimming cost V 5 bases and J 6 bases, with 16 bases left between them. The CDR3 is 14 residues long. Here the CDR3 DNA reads TGTGCCAGTAGTCCGGGACAAGGGACGGCTGAAGCTTTCTTT. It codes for CASSPGQGTAEAFF.

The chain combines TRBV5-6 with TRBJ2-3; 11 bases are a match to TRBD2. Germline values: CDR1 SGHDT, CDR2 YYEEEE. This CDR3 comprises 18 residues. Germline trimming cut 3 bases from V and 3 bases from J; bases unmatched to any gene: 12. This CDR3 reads CASSWGLAGGPGTDTQYF. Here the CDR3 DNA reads TGTGCCAGCAGCTGGGGCCTAGCGGGAGGACCAGGGACAGATACGCAGTATTTT.

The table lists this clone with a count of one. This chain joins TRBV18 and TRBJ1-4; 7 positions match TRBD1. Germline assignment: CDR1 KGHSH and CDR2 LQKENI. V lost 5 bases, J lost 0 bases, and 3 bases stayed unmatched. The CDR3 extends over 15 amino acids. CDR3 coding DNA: TGTGCCAGCTCAAGGGGACAGACAACTAATGAAAAACTGTTTTTT. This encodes CASSRGQTTNEKLFF. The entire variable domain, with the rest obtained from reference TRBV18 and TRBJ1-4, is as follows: NAGVMQNPRHLVRRRGQEARLRCSPMKGHSHVYWYRQLPEEGLKFMVYLQKENIIDESGMPKERFSAEFPKEGPSILRIQQVVRGDSAAYFCASSRGQTTNEKLFFGSGTQLSVL.

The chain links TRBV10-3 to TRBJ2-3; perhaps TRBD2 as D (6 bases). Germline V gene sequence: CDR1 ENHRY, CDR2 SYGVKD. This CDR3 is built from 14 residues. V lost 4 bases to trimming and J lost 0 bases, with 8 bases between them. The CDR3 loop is CAISARGSTDTQYF. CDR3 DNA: TGTGCCATCAGTGCCCGGGGGAGCACAGATACGCAGTATTTT.

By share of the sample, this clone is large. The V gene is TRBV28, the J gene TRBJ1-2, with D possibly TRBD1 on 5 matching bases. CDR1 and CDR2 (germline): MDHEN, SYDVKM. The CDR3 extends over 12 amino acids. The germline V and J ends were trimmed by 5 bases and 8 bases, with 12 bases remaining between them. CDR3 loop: CASSRRDEGYTF. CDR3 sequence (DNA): TGTGCCAGCAGTAGGCGGGACGAGGGCTACACCTTC.

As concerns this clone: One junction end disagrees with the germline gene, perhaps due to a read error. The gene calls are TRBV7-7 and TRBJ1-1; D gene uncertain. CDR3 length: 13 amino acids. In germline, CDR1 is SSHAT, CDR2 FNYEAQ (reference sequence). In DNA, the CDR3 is TGTGCTAGCAGCTTGGGGAGGAACACTGAAGCTTTCTTT. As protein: CASSLGRNTEAFF. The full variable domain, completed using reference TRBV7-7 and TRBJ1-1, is GAGVSQSPRYKVTKRGQDVTLRCDPISSHATLYWYQQALGQGPEFLTYFNYEAQPDKSGLPSDRFSAERPEGSISTLTIQRTEQRDSAMYRCASSLGRNTEAFFGQGTRLTVV.

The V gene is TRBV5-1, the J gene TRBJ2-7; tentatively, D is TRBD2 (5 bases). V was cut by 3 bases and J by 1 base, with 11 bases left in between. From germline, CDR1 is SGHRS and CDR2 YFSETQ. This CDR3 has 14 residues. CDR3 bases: TGCGCCAGCAGCTGGACGGGGAGTTCCTACGAGCAGTACTTC. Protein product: CASSWTGSSYEQYF.

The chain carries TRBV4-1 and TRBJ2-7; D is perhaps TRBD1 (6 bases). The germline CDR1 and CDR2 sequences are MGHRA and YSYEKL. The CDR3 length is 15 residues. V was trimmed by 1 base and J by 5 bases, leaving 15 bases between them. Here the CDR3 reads CASSQASRGWDEQYF. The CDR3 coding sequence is TGCGCCAGCAGCCAAGCCTCTAGGGGGTGGGACGAGCAGTACTTC.

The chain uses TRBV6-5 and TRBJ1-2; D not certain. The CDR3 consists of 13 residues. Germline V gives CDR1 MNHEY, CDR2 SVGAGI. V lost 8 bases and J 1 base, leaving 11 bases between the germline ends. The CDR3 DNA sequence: TGTGCCAGCGCGGGAGACCTTAACTATGGCTACACCTTC. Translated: CASAGDLNYGYTF.

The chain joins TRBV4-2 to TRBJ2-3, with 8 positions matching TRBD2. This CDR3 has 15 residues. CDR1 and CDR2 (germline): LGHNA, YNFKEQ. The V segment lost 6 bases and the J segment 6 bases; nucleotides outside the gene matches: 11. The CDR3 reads CASREAGAWEDTQYF. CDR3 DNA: TGTGCCAGCAGGGAAGCGGGGGCCTGGGAGGATACGCAGTATTTT.